The 15 T cell receptor beta chains in this list originate from one sample, sequenced in a study of tumor-infiltrating lymphocytes in primary liver carcinoma. Blood RNA originated from unsorted whole blood, with germline DNA additionally extracted. Synthesis of TCR beta cDNA was carried out from 500 ng total RNA with a constant-region primer. Nested multiplex PCR, run for three rounds with slightly modified ARM-PCR, yielded TCR beta libraries. PCR rounds one and two used TRBV1-TRBV30 forward primers with a C-beta reverse primer for 10 cycles each. TCRdb independently ran MiXCR on the multiplex PCR reads; one entry per CDR3 protein. This sample has over 250,000 distinct CDR3 sequences; about three fifths occur once, and the top ten carry over 15%. Sample: peripheral blood. The receptor set was obtained from a woman aged 25 to 39 with primary liver carcinoma and hepatitis B virus infection.

The chain links TRBV4-1 to TRBJ2-3, with D possibly matching TRBD1 (5 bases). With the DNA end fitting TRBJ1-5 better, the J assignment may be wrong. Germline CDR1 and CDR2: MGHRA and YSYEKL. This CDR3 spans 14 amino acids. As DNA, the CDR3 is TGCGCCAGCAGCCGGGTAGGAGTGACAGATACGCAGCATTTT. This sequence encodes CASSRVGVTDTQHF.

In the case of this clonotype: This may stem from a read error, because a much larger clone lies one nucleotide away. CDR3 nucleotide sequence: TGTGCCAGCAGTTTCATGGGAGTACGCACCGGGGAGCTGTTTTTT. This encodes CASSFMGVRTGELFF. The chain carries TRBV12-3 or TRBV12-4 and TRBJ2-2; D is possibly TRBD2 (5 bases). This CDR3 contains 15 residues. Trimming removed 3 bases at V and 4 bases at J, with 12 bases between.

About this clonotype: Likely a read error: the CDR3 ends without its conserved phenylalanine or tryptophan. The limits of the CDR3 on the DNA are not certain, so only TCRdb's listed CDR3 is given. The rearrangement uses TRBV11-2 and TRBJ2-5; the DNA was not used to check the table's D call, TRBD1. The V gene's germline CDR1 is SGHAT and CDR2 FQNNGV. The length of the CDR3 is 15 amino acids, counting both ends. CDR3 amino acids: CASSREQAKRETQCL.

This clonotype was seen at least ten times. This chain links TRBV11-1 with TRBJ2-5, with a possible D match to TRBD1 (5 bases). The CDR3 has 16 residues. Germline CDR1 reads SGHAT; CDR2 reads FQDESV (reference sequence). With 4 bases removed from V and 5 bases from J, the gap between germline ends came to 20 bases. The CDR3 DNA reads as TGTGCCAGCAGCTCATCCATAGCAGGGATAGGGGAGACCCAGTACTTC. Protein: CASSSSIAGIGETQYF.

Regarding this clonotype: One end of the junction does not line up with germline, which may come from a read error. The rearrangement links TRBV11-2 to TRBJ2-1, with a possible D match to TRBD1 (6 bases). The CDR3 runs to 18 residues. Per the germline V gene, CDR1 is SGHAT and CDR2 is FQNNGV. The CDR3 DNA reads TGTGTCAGCAGCTTAGGCAATAGTGGGGGCAGTGACTACAATGAGCAGTTCTTC. Translated, it gives CVSSLGNSGGSDYNEQFF.

A remark on this clonotype: A much larger clone differs from this one at a single base, so this may be a read error. The gene calls are TRBV6-6 and TRBJ2-5, with TRBD2 matching over 10 bases. Germline V gene sequence: CDR1 MNHNY, CDR2 SVGAGI (reference sequence). J was trimmed by 2 bases and V by 9 bases; bases with no gene match: 6. The CDR3 loop spans 14 amino acids. The CDR3 nucleotides read TGTGCCAGGAGGGAAGCGGGAGGGCAAGAGACCCAGTACTTC. Its protein is CARREAGGQETQYF.

This clonotype was observed many times. The CDR3 DNA reads TGTGCCAGCAGCTTAGTTCAGGGTTCCATGAACACTGAAGCTTTCTTT. This codes for CASSLVQGSMNTEAFF. The V and J genes are TRBV11-2 and TRBJ1-1; weak D call: TRBD1 (5 bases). Trimming pared 1 base from V and 0 bases from J, leaving 12 bases between. CDR1 and CDR2 (germline): SGHAT, FQNNGV. The CDR3 extends over 16 amino acids.

Remarks on this clonotype: This could be a read error, since a much larger clone is one nucleotide away. The chain couples TRBV6-5 to TRBJ2-3; 8 bases match TRBD2. This CDR3 region has 19 residues. The trim removed 0 bases at V and 4 bases at J, leaving 15 bases unmatched. The germline V gene encodes CDR1 MNHEY and CDR2 SVGAGI. The CDR3 protein is CASSYSPRTIGRAPDTQYF. The CDR3 nucleotides read TGTGCCAGCAGTTACTCGCCACGGACTATCGGGAGGGCCCCAGATACGCAGTATTTT.

This clonotype was detected a few times. The V call is TRBV6-1, the J call TRBJ1-1; 7 nucleotides line up with TRBD1. Germline lookup yields CDR1 MNHNS and CDR2 SASEGT. The ends lost 7 bases at V and 5 bases at J; junction bases unmatched: 10. The length of the CDR3 is 14 residues. CDR3 residues: CASTVKGARTEAFF. CDR3 in DNA: TGTGCCAGCACCGTAAAGGGGGCGAGAACTGAAGCTTTCTTT.

The table lists this clonotype with a few counts. The chain joins TRBV14 to TRBJ2-1, with 7 bases that match TRBD2. The CDR3 has 17 amino acids. Germline CDR1 reads SGHDN; CDR2 reads FVKESK. Trimming cost V 4 bases and J 8 bases; bases outside gene matches: 17. DNA for the CDR3: TGTGCCAGCAGCCCAGGCGAAAAGAGGGAGGGCCTGGATGAGCAGTTCTTC. Its protein is CASSPGEKREGLDEQFF.

On this clonotype itself: A single base separates this from a much larger clone, so it may be a read error. This chain joins TRBV12-3 or TRBV12-4 and TRBJ1-2, with a possible D match to TRBD1 (5 bases). This CDR3 has 14 residues. CDR3 residues: CANSPQGSFYGYTF. DNA of the CDR3: TGTGCCAACAGTCCCCAGGGATCTTTCTATGGCTACACCTTC.

The CDR3 DNA is TGCAGCGTTGGACGCCTTACTAGCGACACAGATACGCAGTATTTT. Translation: CSVGRLTSDTDTQYF. The gene calls are TRBV29-1 and TRBJ2-3; 7 bases line up with TRBD2. J gave up 2 bases and V 4 bases, and 9 bases lay outside the gene matches. Germline assignment: CDR1 SQVTM and CDR2 ANQGSEA. This CDR3 has 15 residues.

Details on this clonotype: At one boundary the junction diverges from the germline segment, which might be a read error. The chain combines TRBV6-5 with TRBJ2-3; the match to TRBD2 covers 11 bases. The CDR3 loop spans 19 amino acids. CDR1 and CDR2 from the germline V gene are MNHEY and SVGAGI. The CDR3 is CASSYSFSGRARGPDTRYF. As DNA, the CDR3 is TGTGCAAGCAGTTACTCGTTTAGCGGGAGGGCCCGCGGCCCAGATACGCGGTATTTT.

About this clonotype itself: A much more abundant neighbour one base away suggests this may be a read error. The V gene is TRBV29-1, the J gene TRBJ2-3; no firm D call. The V end was cut by 5 bases, the J end by 0 bases, with 9 bases between. The germline V gene has CDR1 SQVTM and CDR2 ANQGSEA. The CDR3 contains 13 residues. In nucleotides, the CDR3 is TGCAGCGTTTGCCGGGTTAGCACAGATACGCAGTATTTT. Amino acids: CSVCRVSTDTQYF.

This clonotype was observed at least ten times. This chain connects TRBV6-5 to TRBJ1-2, with TRBD1 identical over 7 bases. Looked up from germline, CDR1 is MNHEY and CDR2 is SVGAGI. The CDR3 extends over 13 amino acids. Trimming removed 6 bases from V and 3 bases from J; junction bases left unmatched: 4. CDR3 coding DNA: TGTGCCAGCAGCAACGACAGGGACTATGGCTACACCTTC. It is translated as CASSNDRDYGYTF.